This T cell receptor (beta chain) was identified in a study of response to subunit inactivated influenza vaccine. A note on this clonotype: Antigen: not known.

From the RT-PCR reads, TCRdb called clonotypes with MiXCR, one entry per CDR3 protein. The data contain around 520,000 distinct CDR3 sequences, around 25% of them singletons. The CDR3 sequence is 17 residues long. The germline V gene has CDR1 SQVTM and CDR2 ANQGSEA. V lost 1 base, J lost 3 bases, and 13 bases stayed unmatched. Study findings and constraints: Authors suggested few new T cells are recruited by each seasonal influenza vaccination.

The chain links TRBV29-1 to TRBJ2-3; 7 bases map to TRBD2. The sample was CD4+ T cells sorted from PBMCs, taken 5 to 6 days after vaccination. The clonotype comes from a man aged 45-65 years who received an inactivated influenza vaccine. CDR3 loop: CSVEGSLADPWTDTQYF. The CDR3 nucleotides are TGCAGCGTTGAAGGCTCGCTAGCGGACCCGTGGACAGATACGCAGTATTTT.